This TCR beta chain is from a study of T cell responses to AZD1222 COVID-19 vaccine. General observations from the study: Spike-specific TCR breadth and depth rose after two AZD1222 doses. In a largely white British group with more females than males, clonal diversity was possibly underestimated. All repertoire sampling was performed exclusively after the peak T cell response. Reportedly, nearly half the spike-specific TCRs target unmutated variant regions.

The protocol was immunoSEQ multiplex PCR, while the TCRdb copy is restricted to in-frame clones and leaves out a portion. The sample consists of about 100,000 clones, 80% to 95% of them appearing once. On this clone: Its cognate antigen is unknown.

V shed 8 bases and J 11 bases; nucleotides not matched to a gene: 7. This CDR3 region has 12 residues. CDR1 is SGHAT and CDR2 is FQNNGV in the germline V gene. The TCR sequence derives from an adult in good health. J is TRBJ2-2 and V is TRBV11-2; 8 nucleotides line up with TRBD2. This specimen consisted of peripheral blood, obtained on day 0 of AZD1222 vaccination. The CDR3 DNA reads TGTGCCAGCTCCGGGGGGGGCGCCGAGCTGTTTTTT. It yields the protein CASSGGGAELFF.